This T cell receptor beta chain emerged from a study of cytomegalovirus exposure and HLA in healthy donors. Study as a whole: Earlier sequencing of 150 million to 200 million T cells yielded about 120 million unique TCR beta sequences. Study observations and caveats: The authors listed some 150 TCR beta chains as cytomegalovirus-associated. Sequencing likely generated an artifact that appeared as a cluster of highly shared sequence variants. Immune exposure was documented only through CMV serostatus.

It was with 60 Vbeta and 13 Jbeta primers that the PCR ran. This table comes from immunoSEQ multiplex PCR, and its TCRdb copy is limited to in-frame clones, with some not included. The profile shows roughly 89,000 clones, roughly 60% of them singletons. Trimming left V 0 bases short and J 0 bases short, with 9 bases between. Per germline, CDR1 MNHNS and CDR2 SASEGT. This CDR3 spans 16 amino acids. As regards this clone: What it recognizes is unknown.

The sample comprised PBMCs. V usage is TRBV6-1 and J usage is TRBJ2-1; D gene uncertain. The receptor was derived from a woman in her forties or fifties in good health and CMV-seropositive. CDR3 loop: CASSEASQASYNEQFF. The CDR3 bases are TGTGCCAGCAGTGAAGCGTCCCAGGCCTCCTACAATGAGCAGTTCTTC.